The rows below give T cell receptor beta chains drawn from one sample of a study of post-analysis software for immune sequencing data. TCRdb reanalysed the PCR reads using MiXCR and keeps one entry per CDR3 protein. The sample holds 750,000 to 900,000 distinct CDR3 sequences, under 60% seen once. The sample was blood. The receptor source for this set is a girl between 10 and 17 years old with multiple sclerosis. Each CDR3 is given without its conserved first and last residue.

j_gene: TRBJ1-1; v_gene: TRBV27; CDR3aa: ASSWGGAAEAF
j_gene: TRBJ1-2; v_gene: TRBV20-1; CDR3aa: SATQPDRNYGYT
j_gene: TRBJ2-7; v_gene: TRBV7-8; CDR3aa: ASSRELLGYEQY
j_gene: TRBJ2-1; v_gene: TRBV20-1; CDR3aa: SARDLATSGRARNEQF
j_gene: TRBJ2-5; v_gene: TRBV11-2; CDR3aa: ASSLLSGGRGVETQY
j_gene: TRBJ2-1; v_gene: TRBV29-1; CDR3aa: SGHSEIEEGFLGNEQF
j_gene: TRBJ2-7; v_gene: TRBV28; CDR3aa: AGRLSYEQY
j_gene: TRBJ1-2; v_gene: TRBV6-5; CDR3aa: ATLATGSYGYT
j_gene: TRBJ1-4; v_gene: TRBV5-1; CDR3aa: ASSQGQLRGNEKLF
j_gene: TRBJ1-2; v_gene: TRBV30; CDR3aa: AWSSGTGSGYT
j_gene: TRBJ2-1; v_gene: TRBV12-3/TRBV12-4; CDR3aa: GSSGTGYNEQF
j_gene: TRBJ1-1; v_gene: TRBV7-2; CDR3aa: ASRSTPGHTTEAF
j_gene: TRBJ2-3; v_gene: TRBV5-1; CDR3aa: ASSSQAGGSSDTQY